The subject of this entry is one T cell receptor beta chain. Its antigen target is currently unknown. One end of the junction fails to match germline, which may point to a read error. Library construction relied on multiplex PCR. Sequencing was carried out with an Illumina HiSeq 2500. TCRbeta libraries were constructed through three rounds of nested PCR with primers (Table S4) according to protocols modified from ARM-PCR. Before sequencing, PCR products in the 200-500 bp range were cut out of the gel and cleaned up using the QIAquick gel extraction kit. In the original analysis: Trimmomatic was used to clean the reads, FLASH merged the cleaned reads into complete CDR3 sequences, and MiTCR assigned the sequences to V(D)J germline segments. VDJtools was used to compute clonal diversity as the inverse Simpson's index. A read counted as productive if the sequence was in-frame and lacked a premature stop codon. TCRdb passed the public sequencing reads through fastp at Q25 and MiXCR, retaining productive beta sequences. Every CDR3 protein is listed once, alongside the most common genes and DNA of its rows. TCRdb, not the authors, supplied the V and J calls. The table for this sample lists around 210,000 distinct CDR3 sequences; 60% to 85% of them were counted only once. Clones ranked in the top ten supply 20% to 25% of the sample.

Bulk unsorted tissue served as the source for RNA extraction, and RNA quality was assessed using a NanoDrop ND-1000 and an Agilent 2100. The donors were newly diagnosed lung cancer patients admitted for thoracic surgery in China from August to November 2014 who had not received prior chemotherapy. Anyone who had undergone radiotherapy or chemotherapy before, or who had another cancer at the same time, was left out of the study. Pieces of surgical tissue measuring roughly 1-2.1 cm3 were kept in RNAlater solution and stored at -80 degrees C until use. The sample is drawn from a study of tumor and adjacent non-tumor tissue in lung cancer (dated by TCRdb to 2016 to 2018). With respect to the entire study: By cancer type, the cohort comprised approximately twelve adenocarcinoma patients, a couple of squamous cell carcinoma patients and 1 small cell lung cancer patient. The approximately 15 patients were aged roughly 30 to 80 years, included 10 men and 5 women, and had TNM stage I to III disease. A total of 95 million to 150 million productive TCRbeta reads were generated by sequencing, corresponding to an average of about 4.17 million reads per sample. For each patient, one tumor sample and one normal lung sample were taken, giving 25 to 30 paired specimens that underwent TCRbeta CDR3 sequencing. Using bulk TCRbeta repertoires from around 14 lung cancer patients, the study set lung tumor tissue side by side with matched distant non-tumor lung tissue.

Study-wide findings and limitations: Tumor tissue showed significantly higher TCR diversity (inverse Simpson) than normal lung tissue, at roughly 430 vs 170 (P = 0.0075, Mann-Whitney U test). The cohort had only roughly 16 patients, and the authors noted that larger samples and more detailed clinical data are needed. Significantly higher TCR diversity was found in younger patients, and higher tumor TCR diversity was associated with shorter overall and disease-free survival. A significantly larger cumulative share of the repertoire was made up by the top 100 clones in normal lung than in tumor tissue. The methods do not name the sequencing platform or mention unique molecular identifiers. Because peripheral blood was not sequenced, blood TCRbeta repertoires in the lung cancer patients of the study were not examined.

The CDR3, from cysteine to phenylalanine, totals 15 residues. Of the read, only the CDR3 DNA is kept; its 45 bases are in frame from base 1. Based on the germline V gene (reference sequence), the CDR1 and CDR2 sequences are MNHNY and SVGAGI. The chain is assembled from TRBV6-6 and TRBJ2-3; the D segment cannot be called with confidence. This clonotype was sampled from a man in his fifties or sixties with non-small cell lung cancer. Material for sequencing was lung tumor tissue. The sequenced DNA: TGTGCCAGCAGTTACGCAGACCCATGCACGGATACGCAGTATTTT. It translates as CASSYADPCTDTQYF.